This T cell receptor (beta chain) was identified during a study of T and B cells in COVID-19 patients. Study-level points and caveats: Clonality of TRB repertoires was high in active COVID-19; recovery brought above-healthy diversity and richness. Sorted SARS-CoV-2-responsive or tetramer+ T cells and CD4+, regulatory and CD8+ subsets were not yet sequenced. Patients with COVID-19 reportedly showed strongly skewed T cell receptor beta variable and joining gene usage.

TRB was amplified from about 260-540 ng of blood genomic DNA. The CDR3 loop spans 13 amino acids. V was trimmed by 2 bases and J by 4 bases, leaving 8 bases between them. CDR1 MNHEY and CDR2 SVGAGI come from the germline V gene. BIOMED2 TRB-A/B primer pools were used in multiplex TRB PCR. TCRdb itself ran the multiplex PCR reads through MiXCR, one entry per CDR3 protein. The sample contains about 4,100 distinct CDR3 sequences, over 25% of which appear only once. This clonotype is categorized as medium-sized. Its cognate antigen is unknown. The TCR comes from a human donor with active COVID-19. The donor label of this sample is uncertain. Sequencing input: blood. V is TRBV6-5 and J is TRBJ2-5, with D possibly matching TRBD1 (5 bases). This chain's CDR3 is CASSYRQGETQYF. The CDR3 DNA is TGTGCCAGCAGTTACCGCCAGGGAGAGACCCAGTACTTC.